The present T cell receptor beta chain was sequenced within a study of OX40 agonist ivuxolimab in advanced cancers. The wider study: Hepatocellular carcinoma, melanoma, renal cell or head and neck cancer occurred in dose-escalation patients.

General study results and limits: The antigens recognized by the expanded peripheral T cells, that is their antigen specificity, were not determined. Among some nonresponders, normalized T-cell clonal expansion was also low. At doses 0.1 to 3.0 mg/kg, CD4+ and CD8+ clones expanded.

J gave up 5 bases and V 4 bases, and 2 bases lay outside the gene matches. CDR3 length: 14 amino acids. Germline CDR1 SGHRS, CDR2 YFSETQ. This clone came up once. Its antigen is not known. Assay: immunoSEQ multiplex PCR; the TCRdb copy retains only in-frame clones and omits some. The sample shows about 45,000 clones, about 80% of them seen only once. The V and J genes are TRBV5-1 and TRBJ2-2, with TRBD1 matching 10 bases. This TCR was recovered from an adult with an advanced solid tumor such as melanoma, head and neck, liver or kidney cancer. The specimen comprised CD4+ or CD8+ T cells sorted from blood, sampled in a trial of the OX40 agonist ivuxolimab. The DNA of the CDR3 is TGCGCCAGCAGCCTGGGACAGGGGACCGGGGAGCTGTTTTTT. It codes for CASSLGQGTGELFF. The variable domain in full, completed from reference TRBV5-1 and TRBJ2-2, reads KAGVTQTPRYLIKTRGQQVTLSCSPISGHRSVSWYQQTPGQGLQFLFEYFSETQRNKGNFPGRFSGRQFSNSRSEMNVSTLELGDSALYLCASSLGQGTGELFFGEGSRLTVL.